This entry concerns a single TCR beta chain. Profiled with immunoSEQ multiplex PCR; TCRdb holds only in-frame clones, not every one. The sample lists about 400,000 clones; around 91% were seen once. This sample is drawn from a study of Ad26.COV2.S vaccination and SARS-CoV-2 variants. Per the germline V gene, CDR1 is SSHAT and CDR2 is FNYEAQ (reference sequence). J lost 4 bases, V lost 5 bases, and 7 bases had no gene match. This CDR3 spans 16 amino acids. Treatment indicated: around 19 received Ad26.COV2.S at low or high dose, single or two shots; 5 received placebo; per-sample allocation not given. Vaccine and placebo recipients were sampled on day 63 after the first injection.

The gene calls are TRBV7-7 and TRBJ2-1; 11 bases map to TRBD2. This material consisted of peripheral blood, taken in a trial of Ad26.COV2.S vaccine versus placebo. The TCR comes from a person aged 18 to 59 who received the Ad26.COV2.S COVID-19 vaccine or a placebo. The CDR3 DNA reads TGTGCCAGCAGCCTAACTAGCGGGGGAACTTACAATGAGCAGTTCTTC. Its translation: CASSLTSGGTYNEQFF.